The 3 T cell receptor beta chains presented below share a single source sample, sequenced in a study of T cells in Graves' hyperthyroidism and ophthalmopathy. Amplification yielded TCR beta CDR3 regions, with RNA transcripts as the source. TCR CDR3 underwent first-round RT-PCR with the HTBI primer set. TCRdb processed the multiplex PCR reads anew with MiXCR; each CDR3 protein has one entry. This sample yields 550,000 to 700,000 distinct CDR3 sequences, of which around 45% are seen a single time; roughly 20% belongs to the top ten. The material sequenced was peripheral blood or thyroid tissue (not recorded which). Receptor source: an adult woman with Graves' disease, either hyperthyroidism or ophthalmopathy (not recorded which).

The V and J genes are TRBV7-8 and TRBJ2-5; D call uncertain. The V gene lost 0 bases and the J gene lost 4 bases, with 9 bases spanning the gap. Germline CDR1 reads SGHVS; CDR2 reads FQNEAQ. The length of the CDR3 is 14 residues. DNA for the CDR3: TGTGCCAGCAGCTTAGCGTATGGCGGAGAGACCCAGTACTTC. Its translation: CASSLAYGGETQYF.

The chain employs TRBV7-9 and TRBJ1-1; D gene ambiguous. The CDR3 totals 18 residues. Per germline, CDR1 SEHNR and CDR2 FQNEAQ (reference sequence). The V gene lost 7 bases and the J gene lost 0 bases, with 24 bases spanning the gap. DNA for the CDR3: TGTGCCAGCAAGAGACCAACCGGGGTAATAAGACTGAACACTGAAGCTTTCTTT. Translation gives CASKRPTGVIRLNTEAFF.

This clonotype was found once. V usage is TRBV20-1 and J usage is TRBJ1-2, with TRBD1 as a possible D gene (5 bases). Germline lookup yields CDR1 DFQATT and CDR2 SNEGSKA (reference sequence). The CDR3 totals 15 residues. Trimming removed 2 bases from V and 8 bases from J, with 21 bases in between. The DNA for the CDR3 is TGCAGTGCTAGAAGGTGGTGGGACTCAAACTTAGGCTACACCTTC. Protein product: CSARRWWDSNLGYTF.